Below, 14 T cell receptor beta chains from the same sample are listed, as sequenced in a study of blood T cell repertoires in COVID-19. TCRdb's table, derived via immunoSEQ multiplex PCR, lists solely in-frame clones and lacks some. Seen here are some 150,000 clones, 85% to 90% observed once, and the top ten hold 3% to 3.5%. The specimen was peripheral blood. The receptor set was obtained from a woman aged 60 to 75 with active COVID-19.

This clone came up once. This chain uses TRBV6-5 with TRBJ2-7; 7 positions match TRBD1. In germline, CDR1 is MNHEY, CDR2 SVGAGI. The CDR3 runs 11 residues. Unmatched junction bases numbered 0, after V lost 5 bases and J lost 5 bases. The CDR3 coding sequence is TGTGCCAGCAGTACAGGGGACGAGCAGTACTTC. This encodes CASSTGDEQYF.

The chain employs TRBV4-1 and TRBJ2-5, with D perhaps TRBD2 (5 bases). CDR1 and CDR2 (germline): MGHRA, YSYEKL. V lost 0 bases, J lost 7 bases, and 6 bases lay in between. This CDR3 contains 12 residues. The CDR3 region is CASSQDRGTQYF. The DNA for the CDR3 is TGCGCCAGCAGCCAAGATCGGGGGACCCAGTACTTC.

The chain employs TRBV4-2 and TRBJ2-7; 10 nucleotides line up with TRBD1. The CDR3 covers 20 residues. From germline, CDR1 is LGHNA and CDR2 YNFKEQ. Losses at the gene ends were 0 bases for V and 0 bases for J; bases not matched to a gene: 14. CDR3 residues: CASSQDLWGTGVLSSYEQYF. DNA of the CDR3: TGTGCCAGCAGCCAAGATTTGTGGGGGACAGGGGTATTAAGCTCCTACGAGCAGTACTTC.

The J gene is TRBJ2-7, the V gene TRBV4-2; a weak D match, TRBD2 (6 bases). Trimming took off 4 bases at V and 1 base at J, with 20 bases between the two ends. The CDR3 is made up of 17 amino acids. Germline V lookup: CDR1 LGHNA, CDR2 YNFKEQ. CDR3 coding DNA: TGTGCCAGCAGCCCGCAGGGTAGCGGAGCCCTATCCTACGAGCAGTACTTC. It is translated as CASSPQGSGALSYEQYF.

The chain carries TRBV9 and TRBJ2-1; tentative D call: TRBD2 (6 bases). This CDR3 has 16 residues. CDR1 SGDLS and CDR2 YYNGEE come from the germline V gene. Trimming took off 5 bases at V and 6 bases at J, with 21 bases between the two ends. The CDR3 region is CASSRDSGTLFNEQFF. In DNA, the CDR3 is TGTGCCAGCAGTCGTGATTCCGGGACTCTGTTCAATGAGCAGTTCTTC.

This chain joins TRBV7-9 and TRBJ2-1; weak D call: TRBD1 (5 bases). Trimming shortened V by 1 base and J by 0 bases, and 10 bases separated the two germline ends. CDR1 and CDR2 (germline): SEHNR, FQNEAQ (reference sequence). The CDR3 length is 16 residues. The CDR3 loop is CASSLGPGRSYNEQFF. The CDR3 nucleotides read TGTGCCAGCAGCTTAGGTCCAGGGCGCTCCTACAATGAGCAGTTCTTC.

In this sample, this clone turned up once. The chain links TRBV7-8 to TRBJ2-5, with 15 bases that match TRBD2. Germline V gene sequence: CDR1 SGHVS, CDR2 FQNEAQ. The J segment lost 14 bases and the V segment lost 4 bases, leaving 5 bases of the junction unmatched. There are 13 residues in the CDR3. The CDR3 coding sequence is TGTGCCAGCAGCTCCGGACTAGCGGGAGGGTTATACTTC. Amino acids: CASSSGLAGGLYF.

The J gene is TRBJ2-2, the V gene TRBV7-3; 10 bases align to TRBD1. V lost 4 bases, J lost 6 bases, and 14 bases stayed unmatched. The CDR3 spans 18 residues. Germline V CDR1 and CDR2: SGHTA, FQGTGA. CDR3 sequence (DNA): TGTGCCAGCAGCTCGATCCGGCCGCCGGGACAGGGGCCCGGGGAGCTGTTTTTT. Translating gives CASSSIRPPGQGPGELFF.

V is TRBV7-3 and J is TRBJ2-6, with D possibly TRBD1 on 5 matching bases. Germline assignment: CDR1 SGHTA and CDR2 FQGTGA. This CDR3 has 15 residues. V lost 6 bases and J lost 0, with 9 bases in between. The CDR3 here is CASRSTGSGANVLTF. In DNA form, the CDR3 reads TGTGCCAGCAGAAGTACAGGCTCTGGGGCCAACGTCCTGACTTTC.

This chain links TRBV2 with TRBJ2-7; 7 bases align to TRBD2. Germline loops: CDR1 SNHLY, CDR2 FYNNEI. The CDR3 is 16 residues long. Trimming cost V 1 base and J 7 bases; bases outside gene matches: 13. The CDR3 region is CASSEVSLAESREQYF. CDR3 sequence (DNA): TGTGCCAGCAGTGAAGTAAGTCTAGCGGAGTCGAGGGAGCAGTACTTC.

This CDR3 reads CASSLTKNTEAFF. CDR3 nucleotide sequence: TGTGCCAGCAGCTTAACTAAGAACACTGAAGCTTTCTTT. This chain joins TRBV7-3 and TRBJ1-1; D ambiguous. Germline V CDR1 and CDR2: SGHTA, FQGTGA. V lost 0 bases and J 1 base, leaving 3 bases between the germline ends. The CDR3 contains 13 residues.

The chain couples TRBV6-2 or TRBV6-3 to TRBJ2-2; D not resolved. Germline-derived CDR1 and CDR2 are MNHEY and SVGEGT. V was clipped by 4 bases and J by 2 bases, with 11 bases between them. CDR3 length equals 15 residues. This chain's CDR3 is CASSSADINTGELFF. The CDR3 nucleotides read TGTGCCAGCAGTTCAGCCGACATAAACACCGGGGAGCTGTTTTTT.

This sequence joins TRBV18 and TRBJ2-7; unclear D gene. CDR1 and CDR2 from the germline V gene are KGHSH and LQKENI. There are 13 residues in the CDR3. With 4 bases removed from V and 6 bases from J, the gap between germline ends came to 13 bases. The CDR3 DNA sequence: TGTGCCAGCTCACTACAACCAGGTACCGAGCAGTACTTC. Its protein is CASSLQPGTEQYF.

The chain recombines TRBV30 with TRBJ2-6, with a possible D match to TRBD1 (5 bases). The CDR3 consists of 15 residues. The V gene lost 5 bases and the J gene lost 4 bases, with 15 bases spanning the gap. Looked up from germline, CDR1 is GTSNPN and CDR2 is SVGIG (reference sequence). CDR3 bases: TGTGCCTGGGCCCAAGGGGTTTCCGGGGCCAACGTCCTGACTTTC. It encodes CAWAQGVSGANVLTF.